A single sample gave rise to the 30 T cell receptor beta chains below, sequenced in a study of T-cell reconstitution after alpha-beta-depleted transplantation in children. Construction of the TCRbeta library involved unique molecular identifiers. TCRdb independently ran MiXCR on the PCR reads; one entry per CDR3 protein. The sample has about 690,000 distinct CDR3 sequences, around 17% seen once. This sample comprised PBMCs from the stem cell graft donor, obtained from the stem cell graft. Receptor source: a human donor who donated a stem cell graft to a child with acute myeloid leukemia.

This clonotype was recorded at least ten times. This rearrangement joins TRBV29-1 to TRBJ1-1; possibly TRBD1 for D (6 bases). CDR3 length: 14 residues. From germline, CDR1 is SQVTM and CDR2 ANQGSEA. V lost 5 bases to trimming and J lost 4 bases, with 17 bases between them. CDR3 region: CSVTSTGRFTEAFF. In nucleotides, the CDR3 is TGCAGCGTTACTTCGACAGGTAGATTCACTGAAGCTTTCTTT.

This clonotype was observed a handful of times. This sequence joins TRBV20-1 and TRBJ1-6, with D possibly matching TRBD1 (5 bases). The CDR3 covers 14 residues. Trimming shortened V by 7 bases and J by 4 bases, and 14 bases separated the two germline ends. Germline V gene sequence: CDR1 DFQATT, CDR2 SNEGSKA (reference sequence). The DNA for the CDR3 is TGCAGTGGGGGCAGAGACAGTTATAATTCACCCCTCCACTTT. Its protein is CSGGRDSYNSPLHF.

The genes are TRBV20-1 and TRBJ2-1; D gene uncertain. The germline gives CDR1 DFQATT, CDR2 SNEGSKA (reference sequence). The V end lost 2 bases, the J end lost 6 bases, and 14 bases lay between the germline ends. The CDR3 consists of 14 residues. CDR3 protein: CSARRPARINEQFF. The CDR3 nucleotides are TGCAGTGCTAGACGTCCGGCCAGGATCAATGAGCAGTTCTTC.

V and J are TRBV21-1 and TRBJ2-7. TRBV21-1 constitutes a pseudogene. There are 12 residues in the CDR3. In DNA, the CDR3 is TGTGCCAGCAGCAAAGACCGAAGGGAGCAGTACGTC. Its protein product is CASSKDRREQYV.

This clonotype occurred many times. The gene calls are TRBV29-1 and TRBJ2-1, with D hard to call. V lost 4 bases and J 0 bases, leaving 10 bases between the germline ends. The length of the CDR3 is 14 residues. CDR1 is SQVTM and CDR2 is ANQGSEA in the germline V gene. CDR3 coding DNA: TGCAGCGTTGGATCGACGCCCTCCTACAATGAGCAGTTCTTC. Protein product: CSVGSTPSYNEQFF.

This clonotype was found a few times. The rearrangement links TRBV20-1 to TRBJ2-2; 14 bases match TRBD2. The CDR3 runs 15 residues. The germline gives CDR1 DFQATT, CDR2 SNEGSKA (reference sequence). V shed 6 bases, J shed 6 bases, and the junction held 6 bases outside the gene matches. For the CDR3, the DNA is TGCAGTGCAGGGACTAGCGGGGGAACTTCCGGGGAGCTGTTTTTT. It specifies CSAGTSGGTSGELFF.

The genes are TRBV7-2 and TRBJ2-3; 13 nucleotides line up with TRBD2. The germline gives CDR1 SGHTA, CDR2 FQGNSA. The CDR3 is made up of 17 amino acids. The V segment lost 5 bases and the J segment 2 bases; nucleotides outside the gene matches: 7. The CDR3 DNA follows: TGTGCCAGCAGCCCTCCGACTAGCGGGGGGACCACAGATACGCAGTATTTT. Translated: CASSPPTSGGTTDTQYF.

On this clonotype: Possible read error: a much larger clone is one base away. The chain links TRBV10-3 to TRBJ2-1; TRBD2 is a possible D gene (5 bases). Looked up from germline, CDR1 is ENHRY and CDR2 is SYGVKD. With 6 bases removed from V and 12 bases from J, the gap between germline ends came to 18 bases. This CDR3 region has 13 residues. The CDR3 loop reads CAISLGGSWGQFF. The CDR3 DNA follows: TGTGCCATCAGCTTGGGCGGGTCATGGGGGCAGTTCTTC.

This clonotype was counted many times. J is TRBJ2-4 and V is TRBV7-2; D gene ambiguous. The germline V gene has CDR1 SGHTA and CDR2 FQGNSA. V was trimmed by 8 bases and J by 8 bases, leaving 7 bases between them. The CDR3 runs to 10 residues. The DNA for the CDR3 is TGTGCCAGCGCCCTTGACATTCAGTACTTC. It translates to CASALDIQYF.

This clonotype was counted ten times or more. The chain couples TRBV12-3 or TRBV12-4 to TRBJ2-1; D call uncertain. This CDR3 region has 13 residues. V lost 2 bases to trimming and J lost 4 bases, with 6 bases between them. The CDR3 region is CASSLPGYNEQFF. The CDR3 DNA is TGTGCCAGCAGTTTACCCGGGTACAATGAGCAGTTCTTC.

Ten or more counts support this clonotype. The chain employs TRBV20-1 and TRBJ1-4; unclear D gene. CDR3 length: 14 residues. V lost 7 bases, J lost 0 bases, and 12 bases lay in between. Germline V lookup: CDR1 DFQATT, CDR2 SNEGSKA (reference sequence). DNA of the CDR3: TGCAGTGGGGTCGCACGCGCAACTAATGAAAAACTGTTTTTT. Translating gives CSGVARATNEKLFF.

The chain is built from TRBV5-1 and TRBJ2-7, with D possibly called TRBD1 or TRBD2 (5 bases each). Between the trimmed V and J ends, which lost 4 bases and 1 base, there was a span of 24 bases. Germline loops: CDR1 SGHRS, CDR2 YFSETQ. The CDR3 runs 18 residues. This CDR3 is CASSRGEVGWGSSYEQYF. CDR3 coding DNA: TGCGCCAGCAGCCGAGGGGAAGTCGGTTGGGGATCTTCCTACGAGCAGTACTTC.

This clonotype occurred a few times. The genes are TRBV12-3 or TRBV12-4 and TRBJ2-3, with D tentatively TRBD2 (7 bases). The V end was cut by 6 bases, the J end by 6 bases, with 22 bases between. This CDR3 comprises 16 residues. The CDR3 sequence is CASSQRRGPRRDTQYF. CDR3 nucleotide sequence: TGTGCCAGCAGCCAAAGGCGGGGGCCCCGGAGGGATACGCAGTATTTT.

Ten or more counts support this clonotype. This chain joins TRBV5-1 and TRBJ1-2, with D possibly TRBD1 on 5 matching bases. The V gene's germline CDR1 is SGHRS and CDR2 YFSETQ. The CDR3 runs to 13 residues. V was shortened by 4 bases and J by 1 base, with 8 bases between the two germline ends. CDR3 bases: TGCGCCAGCAGCCCGGACAATAACTATGGCTACACCTTC. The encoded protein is CASSPDNNYGYTF.

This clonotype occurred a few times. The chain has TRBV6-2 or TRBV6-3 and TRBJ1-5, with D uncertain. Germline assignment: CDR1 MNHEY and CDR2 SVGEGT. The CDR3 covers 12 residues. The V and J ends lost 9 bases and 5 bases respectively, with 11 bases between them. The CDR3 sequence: CASSVGYQPQHF. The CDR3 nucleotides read TGTGCCAGTTCGGTGGGTTATCAGCCCCAGCATTTT.

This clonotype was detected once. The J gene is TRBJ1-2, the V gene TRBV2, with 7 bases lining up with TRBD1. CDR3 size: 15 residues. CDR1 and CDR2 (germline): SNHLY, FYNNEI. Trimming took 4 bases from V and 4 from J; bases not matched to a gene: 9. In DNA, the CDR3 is TGTGCCAGCAGTGCCGGGACAGCGAACTTCTATGGCTACACCTTC. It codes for CASSAGTANFYGYTF. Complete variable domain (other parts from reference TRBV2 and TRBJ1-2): EPEVTQTPSHQVTQMGQEVILRCVPISNHLYFYWYRQILGQKVEFLVSFYNNEISEKSEIFDDQFSVERPDGSNFTLKIRSTKLEDSAMYFCASSAGTANFYGYTFGSGTRLTVV.

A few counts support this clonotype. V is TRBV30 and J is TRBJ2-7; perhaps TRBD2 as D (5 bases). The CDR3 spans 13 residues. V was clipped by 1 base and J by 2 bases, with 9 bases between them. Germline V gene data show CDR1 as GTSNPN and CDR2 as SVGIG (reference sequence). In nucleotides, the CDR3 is TGTGCCTGGAGTGAAGGGAGTCCCTACGAGCAGTACTTC. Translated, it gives CAWSEGSPYEQYF.

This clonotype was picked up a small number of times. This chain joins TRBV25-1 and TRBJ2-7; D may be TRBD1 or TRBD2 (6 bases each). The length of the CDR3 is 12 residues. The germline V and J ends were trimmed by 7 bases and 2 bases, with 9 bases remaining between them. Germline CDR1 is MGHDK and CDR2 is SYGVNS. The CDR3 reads CASIRGPYEQYF. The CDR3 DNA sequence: TGTGCCAGCATTCGGGGGCCCTACGAGCAGTACTTC.

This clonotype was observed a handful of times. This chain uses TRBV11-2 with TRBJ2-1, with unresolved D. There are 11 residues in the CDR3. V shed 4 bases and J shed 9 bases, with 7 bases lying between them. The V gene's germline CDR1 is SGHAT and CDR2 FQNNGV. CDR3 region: CASSSTSEQFF. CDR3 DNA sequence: TGTGCCAGCAGCTCCACGAGTGAGCAGTTCTTC.

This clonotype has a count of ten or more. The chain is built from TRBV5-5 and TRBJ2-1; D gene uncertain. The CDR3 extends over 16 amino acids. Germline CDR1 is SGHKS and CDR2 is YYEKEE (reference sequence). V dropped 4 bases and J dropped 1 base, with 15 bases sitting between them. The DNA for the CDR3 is TGTGCCAGCAGCCCGTTTGGCATCCCTTCCTACAATGAGCAGTTCTTC. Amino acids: CASSPFGIPSYNEQFF.

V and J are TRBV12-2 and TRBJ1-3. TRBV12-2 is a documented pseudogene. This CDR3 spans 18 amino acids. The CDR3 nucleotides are TGTGCAAGTCGCTTAGCCCCAGAGGAGGGAGGAAAGGTTGACACCATATATTTT. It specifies CASRLAPEEGGKVDTIYF.

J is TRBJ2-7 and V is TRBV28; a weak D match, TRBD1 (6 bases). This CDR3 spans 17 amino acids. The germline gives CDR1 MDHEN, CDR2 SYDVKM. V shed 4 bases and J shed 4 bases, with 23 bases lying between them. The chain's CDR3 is CASSSSLRDTVWYEQYV. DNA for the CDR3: TGTGCCAGCAGTTCCTCTCTCCGGGACACTGTATGGTACGAGCAGTACGTC.

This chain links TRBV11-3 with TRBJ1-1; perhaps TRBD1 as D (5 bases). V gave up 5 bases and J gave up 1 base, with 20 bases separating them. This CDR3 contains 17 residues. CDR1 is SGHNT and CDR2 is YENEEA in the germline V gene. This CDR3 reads CASSLTGSVVKNTEAFF. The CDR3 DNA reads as TGTGCCAGCAGCCTTACAGGATCCGTCGTAAAGAACACTGAAGCTTTCTTT.

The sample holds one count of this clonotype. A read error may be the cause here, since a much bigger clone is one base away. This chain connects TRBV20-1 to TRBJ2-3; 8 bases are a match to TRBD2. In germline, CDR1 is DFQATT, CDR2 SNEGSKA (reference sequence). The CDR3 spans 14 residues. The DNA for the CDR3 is TGCAGTGCTAGTTACGCGGGGGGTGGAGATAGGCAGTATTTT. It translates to CSASYAGGGDRQYF.

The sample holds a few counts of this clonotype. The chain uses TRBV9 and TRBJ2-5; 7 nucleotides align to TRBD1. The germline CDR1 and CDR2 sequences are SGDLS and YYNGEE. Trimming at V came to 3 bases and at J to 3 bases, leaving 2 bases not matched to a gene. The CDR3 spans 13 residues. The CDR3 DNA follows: TGTGCCAGCAGCGAGGGACAGAAAGAGACCCAGTACTTC. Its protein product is CASSEGQKETQYF.

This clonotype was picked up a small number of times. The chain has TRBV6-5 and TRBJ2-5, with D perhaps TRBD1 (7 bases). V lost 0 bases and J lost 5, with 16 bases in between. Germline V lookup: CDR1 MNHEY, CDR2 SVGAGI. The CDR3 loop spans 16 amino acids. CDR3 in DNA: TGTGCCAGCAGTTACTCGCATCTAGCAGGGGGGGAGACCCAGTACTTC. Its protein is CASSYSHLAGGETQYF.

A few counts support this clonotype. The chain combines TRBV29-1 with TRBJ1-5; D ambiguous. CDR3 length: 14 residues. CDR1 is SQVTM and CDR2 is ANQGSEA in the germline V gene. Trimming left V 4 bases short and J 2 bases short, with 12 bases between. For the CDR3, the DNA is TGCAGCGTTGCAGAGGGTTACGGCAATCAGCCCCAGCATTTT. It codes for CSVAEGYGNQPQHF.

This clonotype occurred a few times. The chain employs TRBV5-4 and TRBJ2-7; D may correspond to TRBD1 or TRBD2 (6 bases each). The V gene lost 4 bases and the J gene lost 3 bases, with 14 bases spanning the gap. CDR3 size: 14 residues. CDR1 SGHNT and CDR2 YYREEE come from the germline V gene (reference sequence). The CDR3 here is CASSEGGTGYEQYV. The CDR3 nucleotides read TGTGCCAGCAGCGAAGGGGGGACCGGCTACGAGCAGTACGTC.

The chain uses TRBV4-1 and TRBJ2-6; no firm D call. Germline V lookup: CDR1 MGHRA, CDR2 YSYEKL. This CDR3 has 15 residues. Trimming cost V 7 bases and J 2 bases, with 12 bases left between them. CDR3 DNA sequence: TGCGCCAGCAAAGGCCACCTCGCTGGGGCCAACGTCCTGACTTTC. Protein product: CASKGHLAGANVLTF.

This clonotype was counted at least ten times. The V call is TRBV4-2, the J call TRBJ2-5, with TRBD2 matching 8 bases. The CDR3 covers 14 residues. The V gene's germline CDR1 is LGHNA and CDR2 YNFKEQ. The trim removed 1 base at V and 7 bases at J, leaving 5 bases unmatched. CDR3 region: CASSQVGLELTQYF. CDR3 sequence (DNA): TGTGCCAGCAGCCAAGTGGGACTAGAACTGACCCAGTACTTC.